Listed below are T cell receptor beta chains from one sample, sequenced in a study of blood T cell repertoires in COVID-19. Method: immunoSEQ multiplex PCR; TCRdb's copy keeps in-frame clones and lacks some. The table shows some 330,000 clones, with about 90% occurring only once. The sample comprised PBMCs or T cells enriched from blood (not recorded which). The receptors were sampled from a middle-aged man in a cohort exposed to, infected with or recovered from COVID-19 (not recorded which). CDR3s include the opening cysteine and the closing phenylalanine or tryptophan. A D gene is named only where the DNA matches it firmly. Expanded clones are given a class, and other clones once, few, many or no size at all.

TRBD2 . 19 TRBJ2-1 TRBV7-2 CASSPKGLAGEGSYNEQFF TGTGCCAGCAGCCCAAAAGGGCTAGCGGGAGAGGGGTCCTACAATGAGCAGTTCTTC
. . 13 TRBJ2-1 TRBV27 CASSLMGRGEQFF TGTGCCAGCAGTTTAATGGGTCGGGGTGAGCAGTTCTTC
. few 14 TRBJ1-6 TRBV10-3 CAISEDRNNSPLHF TGTGCCATCAGTGAAGACAGGAATAATTCACCCCTCCACTTT
TRBD2 once 16 TRBJ2-3 TRBV29-1 CSVEGPSGRGSDTQYF TGCAGCGTTGAAGGGCCTAGCGGGAGAGGGTCAGATACGCAGTATTTT
. . 15 TRBJ2-7 TRBV6-2/TRBV6-3 CASSYRALGLGEQYF TGTGCCAGCAGTTACCGAGCTTTGGGGCTCGGTGAGCAGTACTTC
TRBD2 . 15 TRBJ2-1 TRBV24-1 CATSPPSGDYNEQFF TGTGCCACCAGTCCCCCTAGCGGGGACTACAATGAGCAGTTCTTC
TRBD2 . 14 TRBJ2-1 TRBV3-1/TRBV3-2 CASSQGREANEQFF TGTGCCAGCAGCCAAGGCCGGGAGGCGAATGAGCAGTTCTTC
TRBD1 many 18 TRBJ2-1 TRBV28 CASSWRVWTGSSYNEQFF TGTGCCAGCAGTTGGAGGGTTTGGACAGGGAGCTCCTACAATGAGCAGTTCTTC
. . 17 TRBJ2-1 TRBV11-2 CASSLSWAPSSYNEQFF TGTGCCAGCAGCTTAAGCTGGGCCCCCAGCTCCTACAATGAGCAGTTCTTC
. . 14 TRBJ2-2 TRBV11-2 CASSPRLNTGELFF TGTGCCAGCAGCCCGAGACTGAACACCGGGGAGCTGTTTTTT
. . 14 TRBJ1-1 TRBV2 CASSVVGSGTEAFF TGTGCCAGCAGTGTAGTGGGATCGGGGACTGAAGCTTTCTTT
TRBD2 . 16 TRBJ2-1 TRBV4-1 CASSQVRLAGGNEQFF TGCGCCAGCAGCCAAGTCCGACTAGCGGGAGGTAATGAGCAGTTCTTC
. . 14 TRBJ2-3 TRBV11-2 CASSLEPGPNTQYF TGTGCCAGCAGCTTAGAGCCAGGGCCTAATACGCAGTATTTT
. . 12 TRBJ2-1 TRBV5-6 CASSLAGNEQFF TGTGCCAGCAGCTTGGCCGGCAATGAGCAGTTCTTC
. . 13 TRBJ1-1 TRBV3-1/TRBV3-2 CASSPQRGTEAFF TGTGCCAGCAGCCCCCAAAGGGGAACTGAAGCTTTCTTT
TRBD2 . 14 TRBJ2-1 TRBV12-5 CASGLGGRANEQFF TGTGCTAGTGGTTTGGGCGGGAGGGCCAATGAGCAGTTCTTC
. . 14 TRBJ1-1 TRBV5-1 CASSSAGILYEAFF TGCGCCAGCAGCTCGGCAGGAATTCTTTATGAAGCTTTCTTT
. . 15 TRBJ1-4 TRBV18 CASSPRQGTNEKLFF TGTGCCAGCTCACCGAGGCAGGGAACTAATGAAAAACTGTTTTTT
. few 12 TRBJ1-1 TRBV6-2/TRBV6-3 CASSYQRTEAFF TGTGCCAGCAGTTACCAACGGACTGAAGCTTTCTTT
. . 14 TRBJ1-2 TRBV28 CASSLASRGYGYTF TGTGCCAGCAGTTTAGCCAGCAGGGGCTATGGCTACACCTTC
TRBD1 once 15 TRBJ1-1 TRBV10-2 CASQRGGQVRTEAFF TGCGCCAGCCAGAGGGGAGGACAGGTACGGACTGAAGCTTTCTTT
. once 13 TRBJ1-2 TRBV9 CASSLQENYGYTF TGTGCCAGCAGCCTACAGGAGAACTATGGCTACACCTTC
TRBD1 . 17 TRBJ2-5 TRBV5-6 CASSTGGVDHRRVTQYF TGTGCCAGCAGCACAGGGGGCGTAGATCATAGACGTGTGACCCAGTACTTC
TRBD1 few 14 TRBJ1-1 TRBV9 CASSIRDRDTEAFF TGTGCCAGCAGCATCCGGGACAGGGACACTGAAGCTTTCTTT
TRBD1 . 14 TRBJ1-1 TRBV11-2 CASSSSTGRTEAFF TGTGCCAGCAGCTCCTCGACAGGGCGCACTGAAGCTTTCTTT
TRBD1 few 15 TRBJ1-2 TRBV14 CASSPRQGAGRGYTF TGTGCCAGCAGCCCTCGACAGGGGGCGGGTAGGGGCTACACCTTC
. . 13 TRBJ2-5 TRBV28 CASSFGRQETQYF TGTGCCAGCAGTTTTGGCAGGCAAGAGACCCAGTACTTC
. . 11 TRBJ1-1 TRBV9 CASSPQFEAFF TGTGCCAGCAGCCCACAGTTCGAAGCTTTCTTT
. . 14 TRBJ1-1 TRBV28 CASSSSGANTEAFF TGTGCCAGCAGTTCCTCGGGAGCAAACACTGAAGCTTTCTTT
TRBD2 . 16 TRBJ2-1 TRBV15 CATSRDLTSGDNEQFF TGTGCCACCAGCAGAGACCTGACTAGCGGAGACAATGAGCAGTTCTTC
. . 13 TRBJ2-5 TRBV28 CASSPNREETQYF TGTGCCAGCAGCCCTAACAGGGAAGAGACCCAGTACTTC
. . 15 TRBJ1-2 TRBV27 CASSPSRDYFYGYTF TGTGCCAGCAGTCCGTCCCGGGACTATTTTTATGGCTACACCTTC
. . 15 TRBJ2-2 TRBV11-1 CASKANRGDTGELFF TGTGCCAGCAAGGCTAATCGGGGAGACACCGGGGAGCTGTTTTTT
. few 17 TRBJ1-6 TRBV5-1 CASSLGPSFPGSSYLHF TGCGCCAGCAGCTTGGGGCCGTCCTTCCCAGGATCGAGCTACCTCCACTTT
. . 15 TRBJ1-2 TRBV30 CAWSRRVPIPYGYTF TGTGCCTGGAGCCGACGGGTCCCCATCCCATATGGCTACACCTTC
TRBD1 . 13 TRBJ2-5 TRBV27 CASSVDRGETQYF TGTGCCAGCAGTGTAGACAGGGGAGAGACCCAGTACTTC
TRBD1 . 16 TRBJ1-5 TRBV3-1/TRBV3-2 CASSQGYRGSNQPQHF TGTGCCAGCAGCCAAGGGTACAGGGGGAGCAATCAGCCCCAGCATTTT
TRBD1 . 15 TRBJ1-6 TRBV5-1 CASSPEPGQYSPLHF TGCGCCAGCAGCCCGGAGCCGGGACAGTATTCACCCCTCCACTTT
. . 14 TRBJ2-3 TRBV4-1 CASRTGTLTDTQYF TGCGCCAGCAGAACCGGGACTCTCACAGATACGCAGTATTTT
. . 14 TRBJ1-1 TRBV10-3 CAIREMTVMTEAFF TGTGCCATCAGGGAAATGACAGTTATGACTGAAGCTTTCTTT
TRBD1 once 16 TRBJ1-5 TRBV2 CASRETDRGLNQPQHF TGTGCCAGCAGGGAAACGGACAGGGGACTAAATCAGCCCCAGCATTTT
. . 11 TRBJ1-2 TRBV19 CASGVHGGYTF TGTGCCAGTGGAGTCCACGGTGGCTACACCTTC